The next 12 T cell receptor beta chains were all read from a single sample in a study of T cell responses to AZD1222 COVID-19 vaccine. Using immunoSEQ multiplex PCR, the repertoire was profiled, and TCRdb retains in-frame clones only, with some absent. The repertoire holds 100,000 to 150,000 clones, with roughly 89% as singletons. The sequenced sample was peripheral blood, obtained on day 0 of AZD1222 vaccination. The source of these receptors is an adult in good health.

This clone was seen once. The chain carries TRBV7-9 and TRBJ1-5; D may be TRBD1 (6 bases). Trimming removed 0 bases from V and 7 bases from J, with 19 bases in between. The CDR3 spans 17 residues. CDR1 is SEHNR and CDR2 is FQNEAQ in the germline V gene (reference sequence). The CDR3 sequence is CASSLAPPGVLGQPQHF. CDR3 nucleotide sequence: TGTGCCAGCAGCTTAGCTCCTCCAGGGGTGTTAGGACAGCCCCAGCATTTT.

The chain joins TRBV7-2 to TRBJ1-2; 7 bases align to TRBD1. With 4 bases clipped from V and 4 bases from J, the junction kept 9 bases outside the gene matches. Germline assignment: CDR1 SGHTA and CDR2 FQGNSA. The CDR3 sequence is 15 residues long. The CDR3 DNA follows: TGTGCCAGCAGCTACCTAAAGGGGACAGTCTATGGCTACACCTTC. This encodes CASSYLKGTVYGYTF.

The gene calls are TRBV7-9 and TRBJ1-3; D not resolved. V gave up 2 bases and J gave up 0 bases, with 8 bases separating them. The germline V gene encodes CDR1 SEHNR and CDR2 FQNEAQ (reference sequence). The CDR3 loop spans 15 amino acids. Here the CDR3 DNA reads TGTGCCAGCAGCTTATTTGAACTCTCTGGAAACACCATATATTTT. Translated: CASSLFELSGNTIYF.

The chain joins TRBV6-5 to TRBJ2-7; the D is unclear. V lost 6 bases, J lost 2 bases, and 17 bases lay in between. The CDR3 is made up of 15 amino acids. From germline, CDR1 is MNHEY and CDR2 SVGAGI. The CDR3 coding sequence is TGTGCCAGCAGGATCACCGGGTCGCTACCCTACGAGCAGTACTTC. It is translated as CASRITGSLPYEQYF.

The V gene is TRBV25-1, the J gene TRBJ2-2; 7 bases are shared with TRBD2. V lost 4 bases, J lost 11 bases, and 10 bases stayed unmatched. The germline CDR1 and CDR2 sequences are MGHDK and SYGVNS. This CDR3 region has 14 residues. The CDR3 region is CASSVSRPGGELFF. The CDR3 region has the DNA TGTGCCAGCAGTGTTAGTCGCCCGGGAGGAGAGCTGTTTTTT.

The rearrangement links TRBV9 to TRBJ2-1; 8 bases are shared with TRBD2. The CDR3 sequence is 15 residues long. Per germline, CDR1 SGDLS and CDR2 YYNGEE. J gave up 10 bases and V 7 bases, and 16 bases lay outside the gene matches. This chain's CDR3 is CASGPGTRDVLEQFF. CDR3 in DNA: TGTGCCAGCGGCCCTGGGACTAGGGACGTTTTAGAGCAGTTCTTC.

The chain uses TRBV30 and TRBJ1-5; unclear D gene. The CDR3 is 14 residues long. V dropped 3 bases and J dropped 2 bases, with 11 bases sitting between them. CDR1 GTSNPN and CDR2 SVGIG come from the germline V gene (reference sequence). CDR3: CAWSAAGGNQPQHF. The DNA of the CDR3 is TGTGCCTGGAGCGCGGCCGGGGGCAATCAGCCCCAGCATTTT.

The chain joins TRBV6-2 or TRBV6-3 to TRBJ1-4; the match to TRBD1 covers 9 bases. CDR1 and CDR2 from the germline V gene are MNHEY and SVGEGT. The J segment lost 7 bases and the V segment lost 5 bases, leaving 8 bases of the junction unmatched. This CDR3 comprises 15 residues. CDR3: CASSNAGTGFEKLFF. CDR3 bases: TGTGCCAGCAGTAACGCCGGGACAGGGTTTGAAAAACTGTTTTTT.

The chain is built from TRBV12-3 or TRBV12-4 and TRBJ1-1; no clear D. Deletions cut 1 base from V and 4 bases from J, with 7 bases between. This CDR3 comprises 13 residues. The CDR3 loop reads CASSLGGPTEAFF. DNA for the CDR3: TGTGCCAGCAGTTTAGGAGGGCCCACTGAAGCTTTCTTT.

This chain connects TRBV15 to TRBJ1-2; D call uncertain. The CDR3 covers 13 residues. The germline V and J ends were trimmed by 0 bases and 7 bases, with 9 bases remaining between them. The V gene's germline CDR1 is LNHNV and CDR2 YYDKDF (reference sequence). The CDR3 coding sequence is TGTGCCACCAGCAGAGATAGGGAGTCTGGCTACACCTTC. Translation: CATSRDRESGYTF.

The chain combines TRBV25-1 with TRBJ2-2, with unresolved D. V was cut by 4 bases and J by 7 bases, with 7 bases left in between. This CDR3 contains 12 residues. Germline V CDR1 and CDR2: MGHDK, SYGVNS. This CDR3 reads CASSAIRGELFF. In DNA form, the CDR3 reads TGTGCCAGCAGTGCTATACGCGGGGAGCTGTTTTTT.

This sequence joins TRBV10-3 and TRBJ1-5; a weak D match, TRBD1 (5 bases). Trimming pared 6 bases from V and 0 bases from J, leaving 12 bases between. The germline gives CDR1 ENHRY, CDR2 SYGVKD. CDR3 length equals 15 residues. CDR3 sequence: CAIRSDSNSNQPQHF. CDR3 coding DNA: TGTGCCATCAGATCCGACAGCAATAGCAATCAGCCCCAGCATTTT.